This TCR beta chain was recorded in a study of T cell changes during pregnancy in multiple sclerosis. Only in-frame clones appear in the TCRdb table, and some are missing; sequencing was by immunoSEQ multiplex PCR. The data show some 79,000 clones, with just over 90% seen just once and 0.4% to 0.6% held by the top ten. Trimming took off 2 bases at V and 2 bases at J, with 8 bases between the two ends. This CDR3 has 14 residues. CDR1 and CDR2 (germline): MNHEY, SVGAGI. The sequence derives from a female donor with multiple sclerosis, enrolled in a pregnancy study. The material sequenced was CD4+ T cells from peripheral blood mononuclear cells, taken in the second trimester of pregnancy. The chain combines TRBV6-5 with TRBJ2-3; D is possibly TRBD1 (5 bases). The DNA of the CDR3 is TGTGCCAGCAGTTACCAGGGATACACAGATACGCAGTATTTT. Residues: CASSYQGYTDTQYF.